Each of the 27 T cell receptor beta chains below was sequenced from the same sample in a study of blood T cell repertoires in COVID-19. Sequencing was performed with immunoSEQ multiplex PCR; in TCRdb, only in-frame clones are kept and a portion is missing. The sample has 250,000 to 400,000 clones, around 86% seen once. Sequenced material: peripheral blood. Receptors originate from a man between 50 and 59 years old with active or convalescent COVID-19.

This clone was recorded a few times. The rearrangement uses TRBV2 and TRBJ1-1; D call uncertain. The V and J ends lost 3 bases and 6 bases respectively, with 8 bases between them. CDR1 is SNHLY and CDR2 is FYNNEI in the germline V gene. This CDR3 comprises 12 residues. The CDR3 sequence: CASSEYGAEAFF. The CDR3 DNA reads TGTGCCAGCAGTGAGTACGGGGCTGAAGCTTTCTTT. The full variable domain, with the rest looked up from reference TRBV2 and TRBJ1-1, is EPEVTQTPSHQVTQMGQEVILRCVPISNHLYFYWYRQILGQKVEFLVSFYNNEISEKSEIFDDQFSVERPDGSNFTLKIRSTKLEDSAMYFCASSEYGAEAFFGQGTRLTVV.

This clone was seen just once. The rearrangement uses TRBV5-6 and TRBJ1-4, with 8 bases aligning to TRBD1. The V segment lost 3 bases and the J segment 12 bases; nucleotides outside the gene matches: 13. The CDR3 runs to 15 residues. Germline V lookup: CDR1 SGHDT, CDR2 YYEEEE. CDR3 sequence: CASSSKRAGGRELFF. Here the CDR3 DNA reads TGTGCCAGCAGCTCAAAGCGGGCAGGGGGCAGGGAACTGTTTTTT.

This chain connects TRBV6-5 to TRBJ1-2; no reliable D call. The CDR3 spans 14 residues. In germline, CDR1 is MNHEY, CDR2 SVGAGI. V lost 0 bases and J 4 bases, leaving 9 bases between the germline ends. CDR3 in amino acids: CASSYSRPAYGYTF. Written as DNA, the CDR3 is TGTGCCAGCAGTTACTCGCGGCCCGCCTATGGCTACACCTTC.

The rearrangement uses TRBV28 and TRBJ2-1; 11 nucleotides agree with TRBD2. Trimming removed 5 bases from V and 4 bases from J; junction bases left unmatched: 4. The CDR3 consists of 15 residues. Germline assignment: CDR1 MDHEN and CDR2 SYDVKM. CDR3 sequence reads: CASSTLAGVYNEQFF. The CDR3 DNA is TGTGCCAGCAGTACACTAGCGGGAGTTTACAATGAGCAGTTCTTC.

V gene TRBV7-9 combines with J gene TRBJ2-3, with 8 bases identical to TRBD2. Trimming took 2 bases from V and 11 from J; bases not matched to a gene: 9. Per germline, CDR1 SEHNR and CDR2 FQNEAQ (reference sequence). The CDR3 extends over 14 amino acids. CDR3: CASSLREGYSGQYF. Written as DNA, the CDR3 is TGTGCCAGCAGCTTACGGGAGGGGTATAGCGGGCAGTATTTT.

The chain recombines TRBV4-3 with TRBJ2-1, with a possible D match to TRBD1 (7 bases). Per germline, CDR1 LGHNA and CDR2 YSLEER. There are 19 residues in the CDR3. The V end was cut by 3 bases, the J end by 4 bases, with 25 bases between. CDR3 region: CASSHSPWNRGTDYNEQFF. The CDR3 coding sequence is TGCGCCAGCAGCCACTCGCCTTGGAACCGCGGGACAGATTACAATGAGCAGTTCTTC.

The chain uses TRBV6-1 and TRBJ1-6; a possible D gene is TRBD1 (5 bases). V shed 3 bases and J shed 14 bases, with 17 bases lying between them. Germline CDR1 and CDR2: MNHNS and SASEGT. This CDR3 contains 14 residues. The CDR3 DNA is TGTGCCAGCAGTGAGAGGGACCCTAGCGCGGCCCTCCACTTT. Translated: CASSERDPSAALHF.

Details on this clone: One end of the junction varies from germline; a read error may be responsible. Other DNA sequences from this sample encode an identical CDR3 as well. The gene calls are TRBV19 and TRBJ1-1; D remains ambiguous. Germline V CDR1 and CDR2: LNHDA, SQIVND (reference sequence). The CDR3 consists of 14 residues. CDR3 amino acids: CASSILAMNTEAFF. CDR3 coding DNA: TGTGCCAGCAGTATATTGGCCATGAACACTGAAGCTTTCTTT.

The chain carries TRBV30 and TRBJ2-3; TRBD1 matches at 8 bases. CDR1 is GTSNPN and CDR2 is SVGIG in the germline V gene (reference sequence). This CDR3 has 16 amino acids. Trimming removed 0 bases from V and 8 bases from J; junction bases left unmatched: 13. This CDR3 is CAWSVRRTGPVGTQYF. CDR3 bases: TGTGCCTGGAGTGTACGCCGGACAGGGCCGGTGGGTACGCAGTATTTT.

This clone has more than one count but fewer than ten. CDR3: CASSLGGLAGDSYEQYF. CDR3 DNA: TGTGCCAGTAGTCTCGGCGGACTAGCGGGAGATTCCTACGAGCAGTACTTC. V gene TRBV19 combines with J gene TRBJ2-7, with 13 bases identical to TRBD2. Unmatched junction bases numbered 8, after V lost 5 bases and J lost 1 base. This CDR3 region has 17 residues. Looked up from germline, CDR1 is LNHDA and CDR2 is SQIVND (reference sequence).

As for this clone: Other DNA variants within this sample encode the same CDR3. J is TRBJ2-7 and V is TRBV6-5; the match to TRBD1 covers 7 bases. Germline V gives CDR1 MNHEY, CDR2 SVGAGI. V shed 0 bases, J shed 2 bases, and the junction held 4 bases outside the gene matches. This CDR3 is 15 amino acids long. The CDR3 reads CASSYSGQGAYEQYF. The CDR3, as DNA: TGTGCCAGCAGTTACTCGGGGCAGGGGGCCTACGAGCAGTACTTC.

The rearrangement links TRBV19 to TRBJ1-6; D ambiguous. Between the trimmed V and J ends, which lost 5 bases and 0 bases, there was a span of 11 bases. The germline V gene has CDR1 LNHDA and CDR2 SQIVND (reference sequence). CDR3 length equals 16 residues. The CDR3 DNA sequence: TGTGCCAGTAGTCCAGCCAGGAACTCCTATAATTCACCCCTCCACTTT. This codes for CASSPARNSYNSPLHF.

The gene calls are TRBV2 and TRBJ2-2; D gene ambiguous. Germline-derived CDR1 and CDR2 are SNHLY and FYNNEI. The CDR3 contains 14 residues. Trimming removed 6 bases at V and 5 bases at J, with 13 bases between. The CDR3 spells CASSLEKSTGELFF. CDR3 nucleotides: TGTGCCAGCAGCTTGGAGAAATCAACCGGGGAGCTGTTTTTT.

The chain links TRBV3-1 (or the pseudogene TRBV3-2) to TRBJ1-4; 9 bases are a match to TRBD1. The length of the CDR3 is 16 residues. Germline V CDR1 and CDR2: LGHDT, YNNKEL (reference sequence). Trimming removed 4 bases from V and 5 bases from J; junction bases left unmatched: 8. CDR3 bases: TGTGCCAGCAGCCCCGGGACAGGGTGGGAGAATGAAAAACTGTTTTTT. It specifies CASSPGTGWENEKLFF.

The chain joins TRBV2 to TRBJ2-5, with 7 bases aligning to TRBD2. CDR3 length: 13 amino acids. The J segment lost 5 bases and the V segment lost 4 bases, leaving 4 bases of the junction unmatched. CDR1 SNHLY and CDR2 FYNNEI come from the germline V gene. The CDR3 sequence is CASSARRGETQYF. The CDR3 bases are TGTGCCAGCAGTGCTAGGCGGGGGGAGACCCAGTACTTC.

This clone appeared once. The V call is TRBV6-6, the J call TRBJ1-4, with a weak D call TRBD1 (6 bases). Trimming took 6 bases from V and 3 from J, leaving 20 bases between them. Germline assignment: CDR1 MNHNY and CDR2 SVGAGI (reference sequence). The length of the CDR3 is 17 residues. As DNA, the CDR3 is TGTGCCAGCAGACGACTTCCTACGGGACACTCTAATGAAAAACTGTTTTTT. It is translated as CASRRLPTGHSNEKLFF.

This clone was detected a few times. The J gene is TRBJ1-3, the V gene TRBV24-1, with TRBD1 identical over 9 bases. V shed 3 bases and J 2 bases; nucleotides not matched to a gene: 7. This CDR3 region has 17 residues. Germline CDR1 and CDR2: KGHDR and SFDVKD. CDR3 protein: CATSDAPGQGTGNTIYF. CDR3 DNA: TGTGCCACCAGTGATGCCCCGGGACAGGGCACTGGAAACACCATATATTTT.

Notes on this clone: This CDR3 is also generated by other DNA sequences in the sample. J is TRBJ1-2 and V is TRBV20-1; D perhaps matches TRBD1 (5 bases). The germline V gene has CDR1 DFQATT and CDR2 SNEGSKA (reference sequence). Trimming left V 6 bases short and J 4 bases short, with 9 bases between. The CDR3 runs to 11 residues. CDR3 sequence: CSAGQLYGYTF. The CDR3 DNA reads TGCAGTGCGGGGCAGCTCTATGGCTACACCTTC.

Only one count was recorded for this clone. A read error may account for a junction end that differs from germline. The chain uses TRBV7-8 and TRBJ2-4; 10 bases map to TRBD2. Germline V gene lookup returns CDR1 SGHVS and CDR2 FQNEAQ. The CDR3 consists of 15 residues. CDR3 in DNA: TGTGCCAGCAGTTTAGCGGGAGGAGGATTGAACATTCAGTACTTC. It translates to CASSLAGGGLNIQYF.

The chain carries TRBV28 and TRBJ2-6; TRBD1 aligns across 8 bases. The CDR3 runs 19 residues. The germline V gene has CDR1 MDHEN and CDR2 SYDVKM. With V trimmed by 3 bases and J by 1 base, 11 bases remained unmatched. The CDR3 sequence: CASSLGAGGVGSGANVLTF. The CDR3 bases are TGTGCCAGCAGTTTGGGGGCAGGGGGCGTTGGATCTGGGGCCAACGTCCTGACTTTC.

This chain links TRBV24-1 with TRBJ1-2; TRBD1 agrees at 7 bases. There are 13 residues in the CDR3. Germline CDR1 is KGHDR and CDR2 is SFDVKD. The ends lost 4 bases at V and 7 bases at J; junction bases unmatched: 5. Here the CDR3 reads CATSDRQGSGYTF. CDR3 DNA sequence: TGTGCCACCAGTGACCGACAGGGCTCTGGCTACACCTTC.

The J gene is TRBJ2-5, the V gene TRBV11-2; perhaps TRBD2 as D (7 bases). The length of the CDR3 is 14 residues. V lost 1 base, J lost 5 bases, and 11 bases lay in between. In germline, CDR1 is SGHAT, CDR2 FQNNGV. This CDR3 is CASSLGRGGETQYF. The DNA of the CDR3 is TGTGCCAGCAGCTTAGGCAGGGGAGGGGAGACCCAGTACTTC.

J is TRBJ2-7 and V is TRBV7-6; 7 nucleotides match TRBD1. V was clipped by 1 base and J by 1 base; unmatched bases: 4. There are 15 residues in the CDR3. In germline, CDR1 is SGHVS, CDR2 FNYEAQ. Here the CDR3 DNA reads TGTGCCAGCAGCTTAGGGGGGACAGATTCCTACGAGCAGTACTTC. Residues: CASSLGGTDSYEQYF.

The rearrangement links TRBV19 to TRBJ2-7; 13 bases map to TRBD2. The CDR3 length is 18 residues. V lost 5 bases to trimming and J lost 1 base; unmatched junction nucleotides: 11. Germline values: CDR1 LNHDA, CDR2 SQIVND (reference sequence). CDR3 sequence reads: CASSLQSPGLAGSYEQYF. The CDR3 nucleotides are TGTGCCAGTAGTCTTCAATCGCCGGGACTAGCGGGATCCTACGAGCAGTACTTC.

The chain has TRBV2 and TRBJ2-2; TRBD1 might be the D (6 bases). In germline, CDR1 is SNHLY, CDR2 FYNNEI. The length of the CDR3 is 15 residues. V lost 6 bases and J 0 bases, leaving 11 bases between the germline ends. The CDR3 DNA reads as TGTGCCAGCAGGCCCGGGACATCGAACACCGGGGAGCTGTTTTTT. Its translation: CASRPGTSNTGELFF.

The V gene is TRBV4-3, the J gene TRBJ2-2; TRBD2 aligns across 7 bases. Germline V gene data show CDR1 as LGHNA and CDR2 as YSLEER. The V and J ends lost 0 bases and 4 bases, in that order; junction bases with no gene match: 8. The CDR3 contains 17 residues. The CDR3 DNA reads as TGCGCCAGCAGCCAAGATCTCTGGCGGGGGAGCACCGGGGAGCTGTTTTTT. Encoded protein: CASSQDLWRGSTGELFF.

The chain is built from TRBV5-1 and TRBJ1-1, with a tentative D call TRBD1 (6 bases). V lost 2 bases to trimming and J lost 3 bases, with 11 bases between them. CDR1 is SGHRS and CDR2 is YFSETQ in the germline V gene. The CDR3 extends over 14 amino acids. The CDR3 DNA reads TGCGCCAGCAGCTTACAGGGAAGGTACACTGAAGCTTTCTTT. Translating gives CASSLQGRYTEAFF.